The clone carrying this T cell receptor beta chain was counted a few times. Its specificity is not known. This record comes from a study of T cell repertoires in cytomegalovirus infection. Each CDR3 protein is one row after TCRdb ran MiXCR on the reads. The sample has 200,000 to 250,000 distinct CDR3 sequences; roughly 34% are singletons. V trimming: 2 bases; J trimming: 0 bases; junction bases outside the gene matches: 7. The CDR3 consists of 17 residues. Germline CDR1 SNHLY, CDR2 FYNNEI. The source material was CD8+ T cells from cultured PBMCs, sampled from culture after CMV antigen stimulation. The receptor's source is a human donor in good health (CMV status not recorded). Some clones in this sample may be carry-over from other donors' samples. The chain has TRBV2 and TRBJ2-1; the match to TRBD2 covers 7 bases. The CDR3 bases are TGTGCCAGCAGTGAAACAAGACTAGCTAGCTCCTACAATGAGCAGTTCTTC. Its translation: CASSETRLASSYNEQFF.